This entry features one T cell receptor (beta chain) sequence. Its antigen is undetermined. Primers included in the PCR were 60 Vbeta and 13 Jbeta primers. Clones were read by immunoSEQ multiplex PCR, and TCRdb kept only the in-frame ones, dropping some. This table holds about 160,000 clones, approximately 86% found once. This record belongs to a study of cytomegalovirus exposure and HLA in healthy donors. Study outcomes and limitations: Versus the approximately 700-donor mean, an Asian-associated ancestry cluster reportedly showed fewer N-insertions in a later analysis. Available immune exposure information was restricted to CMV serostatus only. In a later analysis, V- and J-gene trimming of beta chains associated with a DCLRE1C missense variant, replicated independently. Sequencing likely generated an artifact that appeared as a cluster of highly shared sequence variants.

Sequencing input: PBMCs. This receptor was taken from a woman aged 18-35 years in good health and CMV-seronegative.

CDR3 in amino acids: CASSSIDRSIYF. The DNA for the CDR3 is TGTGCCAGCAGTTCAATCGACAGGTCGATATATTTT. V and J are TRBV7-6 and TRBJ1-3, with a possible D match to TRBD1 (6 bases). Germline values: CDR1 SGHVS, CDR2 FNYEAQ. V was clipped by 6 bases and J by 13 bases, with 16 bases between them. This CDR3 has 12 amino acids.